Here is one T cell receptor (beta chain) with its context. This clone was detected once. Its cognate antigen has yet to be identified. Base qualities are not recorded, but no much larger clone differs from it by a single base. The immunoSEQ Assay, a bias-controlled multiplex PCR, was used to amplify TCRbeta CDR3 regions from genomic DNA. As for the original processing: Nucleated cell counts per sample were estimated from amplification of reference gene primers within the assay. To quantify the absolute abundance of each unique TCRbeta CDR3 rearrangement, sequence reads were collapsed and filtered. For each sample, productive Simpson clonality was calculated as the square root of Simpson's diversity index across productive rearrangements. TCRdb holds this immuneACCESS table with in-frame rearrangements only. Some clones are missing; in checked studies, unresolved V genes explain under half, and the rest has no known cause. That table gives V, J and clone size, and the DNA gave D and trimming. This sample is represented by roughly 140,000 clones; 70% to 90% of them were singletons. In total, the top ten clones hold nearly 3% of the sample.

CDR1 SGDLS and CDR2 YYNGEE are derived from the germline V gene. V gives up 3 bases and J gives up 8 bases, and the segment between their germline ends measures 8 bases. From cysteine to phenylalanine, the CDR3 is 11 amino acids long. The retained sequence is limited to the CDR3, 33 bases, with the frame set at the first base. This sample is part of a study of blood T cell repertoires in COVID-19 (dated by TCRdb to 2018 to 2020). In the study overall: Samples covering the acute and convalescent phases of COVID-19 were provided by collaborators in the United States, Italy and Spain. The prospective study material was composed of cDNA or gDNA derived from T cells, B-cell-depleted T cells, or PBMCs. Subjects who had been exposed to COVID-19, were actively infected with it, or had recovered from it provided the deeply sampled blood TCRbeta repertoires that made up the dataset. The repertoires were released in a freely available public database meant as a resource for research on the immune response to SARS-CoV-2. Samples were obtained from the ongoing ImmuneRACE study (first 160 participants) and from approximately 1,200 subjects provided by 6 global collaborators. A de-identified subject ID, COVID-19 status, age in years and sex were almost always included in the sample metadata. HLA class I and class II types, where available, came from metadata supplied by the sample provider rather than from assay-based typing.

Each collaborating institution followed its own protocols to collect whole blood in K2EDTA tubes. For TCRbeta analysis, collaborators shipped samples in one of three forms: frozen whole blood, isolated PBMCs, or DNA extracted from either of those sample types. What the work shows at the level of the full study, not this receptor alone: How much clinical and demographic metadata was included differed by source and by participant, and the metadata was provided uncurated.

The rearranged segments are TRBV9 and TRBJ1-1, with no confidently assigned D gene. This receptor was identified in a woman aged 40-49 years with active or convalescent COVID-19. Sample: peripheral blood. The CDR3 protein: CASSAGAEAFF. The DNA sequence is TGTGCCAGCAGCGCGGGAGCCGAAGCTTTCTTT.